The rows below give T cell receptor beta chains drawn from one sample of a study of monozygotic twins with inflammatory bowel disease. Using the 5' RACE reads, TCRdb records one entry per CDR3 protein without DNA. The table counts some 150,000 distinct CDR3 sequences; roughly 2.6% lies in the top ten. The sample was blood. The receptors were gathered from a human donor with ulcerative colitis or Crohn's disease, or a healthy co-twin of an affected twin (not recorded which). CDR3s include the opening cysteine and the closing phenylalanine or tryptophan. The order of the fields is V gene, J gene, CDR3 protein.

V: TRBV12-3/TRBV12-4; J: TRBJ2-4; CDR3: CASSPVWDKNIQYF
V: TRBV28; J: TRBJ1-4; CDR3: CASSSNRQGPTNEKLFF
V: TRBV19; J: TRBJ1-1; CDR3: CASKGQGTEAFF
V: TRBV12-3/TRBV12-4; J: TRBJ2-2; CDR3: CASSPGIGINTGELFF
V: TRBV7-2; J: TRBJ2-5; CDR3: CASSSGEGGQETQYF
V: TRBV20-1; J: TRBJ2-5; CDR3: CSAKDRGLETQYF
V: TRBV3-1; J: TRBJ1-3; CDR3: CASSQESGNTIYF
V: TRBV10-3; J: TRBJ2-5; CDR3: CAISERLAGDVETQYF
V: TRBV11-2; J: TRBJ2-3; CDR3: CASSIDPLEDTQYF
V: TRBV30; J: TRBJ2-7; CDR3: CAWSPGLANEQYF
V: TRBV18; J: TRBJ2-2; CDR3: CASSPLTLGASNTGELFF
V: TRBV7-8; J: TRBJ1-1; CDR3: CASSSHNMNTEAFF
V: TRBV5-5; J: TRBJ2-1; CDR3: CASSLDKGLAGGYNEQFF
V: TRBV6-5; J: TRBJ1-1; CDR3: CASSYGTGFEAFF
V: TRBV12-3/TRBV12-4; J: TRBJ1-5; CDR3: CASSLSGQGDQPQHF
V: TRBV30; J: TRBJ1-3; CDR3: CAWSPRTGTGNTIYF
V: TRBV14; J: TRBJ2-6; CDR3: CASSQVGGSGANVLTF
V: TRBV11-2; J: TRBJ2-5; CDR3: CASSLTSGRGRETQYF
V: TRBV6-2/TRBV6-3; J: TRBJ2-2; CDR3: CASSYSWSRAGELFF
V: TRBV19; J: TRBJ1-5; CDR3: CASTRTGPSNQPQHF
V: TRBV27; J: TRBJ1-4; CDR3: CASSLGWRRQNEKLFF
V: TRBV12-3/TRBV12-4; J: TRBJ2-2; CDR3: CASSFSSAGELFF
V: TRBV5-1; J: TRBJ2-3; CDR3: CASSLEPDSTDTQYF
V: TRBV27; J: TRBJ2-7; CDR3: CASSPSGSFDEQYF
V: TRBV11-3; J: TRBJ2-7; CDR3: CASSFRTGTNYEQYF
V: TRBV18; J: TRBJ2-7; CDR3: CASSPSGRDRHEQYF
V: TRBV20-1; J: TRBJ1-1; CDR3: CSAIPGPPGTGVIDTEAFF
V: TRBV6-1; J: TRBJ1-2; CDR3: CASSQLRGGGHGYTF
V: TRBV7-2; J: TRBJ1-5; CDR3: CASSLSGGYSNQPQHF
V: TRBV12-3/TRBV12-4; J: TRBJ1-5; CDR3: CASSLGIQGADQPQHF
V: TRBV7-6; J: TRBJ2-1; CDR3: CAGSFGGGAYNEQFF
V: TRBV5-1; J: TRBJ2-1; CDR3: CASSWGRLNNEQFF
V: TRBV29-1; J: TRBJ2-4; CDR3: CSVRGQSSKNIQYF
V: TRBV5-4; J: TRBJ2-7; CDR3: CASSAVGTGSYEQYF
V: TRBV20-1; J: TRBJ1-2; CDR3: CSGLRPGQDGAGYTF
V: TRBV29-1; J: TRBJ2-7; CDR3: CSVVTGRGYEQYF
V: TRBV4-3; J: TRBJ2-1; CDR3: CASSQRTGTSGYNEQFF
V: TRBV12-3/TRBV12-4; J: TRBJ2-2; CDR3: CASSFAGEGMWTGELFF
V: TRBV7-8; J: TRBJ2-3; CDR3: CASRRSPGTDTQYF
V: TRBV5-5; J: TRBJ1-1; CDR3: CASSSDRGVGAEAFF
V: TRBV19; J: TRBJ1-6; CDR3: CASSIEANNSPLHF
V: TRBV7-9; J: TRBJ1-1; CDR3: CASSLVALAEAFF
V: TRBV6-5; J: TRBJ1-4; CDR3: CASSWTSDRVGEKLFF
V: TRBV25-1; J: TRBJ2-4; CDR3: CASSYSENMQYF
V: TRBV6-4; J: TRBJ1-1; CDR3: CASRGQGDTEAFF
V: TRBV20-1; J: TRBJ2-1; CDR3: CSARARERYNEQFF
V: TRBV5-1; J: TRBJ1-5; CDR3: CASSQTSNQPQHF
V: TRBV5-1; J: TRBJ1-2; CDR3: CASSVRSTGTGGLGYGYTF
V: TRBV20-1; J: TRBJ2-1; CDR3: CSARDLSSSGSSYNEQFF
V: TRBV4-2; J: TRBJ2-7; CDR3: CASMGGRAESYEQYF
V: TRBV6-1; J: TRBJ1-1; CDR3: CASSRPPRGNTEAFF
V: TRBV5-1; J: TRBJ1-6; CDR3: CASSLDGLGSPLHF
V: TRBV6-1; J: TRBJ1-1; CDR3: CASTRQGFDTEAFF
V: TRBV28; J: TRBJ1-3; CDR3: CASSKRLTVAGGNTIYF